This T cell receptor (beta chain) was profiled in a study of cytomegalovirus exposure and HLA in healthy donors. Study background: Among over 300 genotyped donors, about 85% fell in the Caucasian-associated ancestry cluster. Overall study findings and caveats: One later analysis reportedly identified an Asian-associated ancestry cluster that showed fewer N-insertions than the approximately 600-donor mean. Earlier analysis found most TCR beta V segments productive about 87% or about 30% of the time.

In the case of this clone: What it recognizes is unknown.

PCR employed 60 Vbeta and 13 Jbeta primers. The method was immunoSEQ multiplex PCR; TCRdb's version includes in-frame clones alone and lacks a portion of them. This sample yields roughly 160,000 clones, of which approximately 80% are seen a single time; around 2.2% belongs to the top ten. The CDR3 length is 17 residues. The receptor comes from a man aged 50 to 59 in good health and CMV-seropositive. The chain carries TRBV21-1 and TRBJ1-2; no DNA check was done on the table's D call, TRBD1. TRBV21-1 is a recognized pseudogene. Sequencing used PBMCs. The CDR3 DNA reads TGTGCCCCAGGTGGGGCAGGGGGCGGAAGAGAGCAATATGGCTACACCTTC. Translation gives CAPGGAGGGREQYGYTF.